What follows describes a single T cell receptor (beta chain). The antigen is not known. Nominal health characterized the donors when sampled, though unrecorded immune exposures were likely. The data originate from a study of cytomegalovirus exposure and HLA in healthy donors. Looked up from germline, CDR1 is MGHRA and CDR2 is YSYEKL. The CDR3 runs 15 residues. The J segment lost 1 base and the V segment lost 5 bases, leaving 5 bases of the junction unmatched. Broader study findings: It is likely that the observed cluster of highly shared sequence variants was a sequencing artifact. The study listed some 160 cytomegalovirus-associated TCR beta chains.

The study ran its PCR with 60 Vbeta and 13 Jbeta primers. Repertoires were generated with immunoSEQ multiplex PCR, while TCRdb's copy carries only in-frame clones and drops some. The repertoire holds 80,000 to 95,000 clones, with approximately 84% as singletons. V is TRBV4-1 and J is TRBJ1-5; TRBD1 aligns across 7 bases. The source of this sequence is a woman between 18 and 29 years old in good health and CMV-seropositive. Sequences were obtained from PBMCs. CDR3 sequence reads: CASSTRQGSNQPQHF. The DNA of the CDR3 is TGCGCCAGCAGCACCAGACAGGGAAGCAATCAGCCCCAGCATTTT.